Following are 23 T cell receptor beta chains from one sample sequenced in a study of T cells in Graves' hyperthyroidism and ophthalmopathy. There were TCR beta CDR3 regions amplified from RNA transcripts. The HTBI primer set served for first-round RT-PCR of the TCR CDR3. TCRdb re-called the multiplex PCR reads through MiXCR, storing one row per CDR3 protein. The sample records around 400,000 distinct CDR3 sequences, 13% to 15% being singletons. Sequenced input: blood. The receptor source for this set is a woman aged 60-75 years with Graves' ophthalmopathy.

The V gene is TRBV3-1, the J gene TRBJ1-2, with unresolved D. Germline assignment: CDR1 LGHDT and CDR2 YNNKEL (reference sequence). The ends were cut back, 5 bases at V and 7 bases at J, with 11 bases in the middle. This CDR3 is 12 amino acids long. For the CDR3, the DNA is TGTGCCAGCAGCTCCCCCGGCGGTGGCTACACCTTC. Translated, it gives CASSSPGGGYTF.

This clonotype was recorded at least ten times. This sequence joins TRBV10-3 and TRBJ2-3, with D unresolved. V was cut by 3 bases and J by 4 bases, with 14 bases left in between. There are 15 residues in the CDR3. Per germline, CDR1 ENHRY and CDR2 SYGVKD. This chain's CDR3 is CAISDVASSSDTQYF. In nucleotides, the CDR3 is TGTGCCATCAGTGACGTAGCATCGAGTTCAGATACGCAGTATTTT.

Many counts were recorded for this clonotype. This sequence joins TRBV30 and TRBJ2-2, with D unresolved. The ends were cut back, 3 bases at V and 6 bases at J, with 14 bases in the middle. Germline CDR1 GTSNPN, CDR2 SVGIG (reference sequence). The CDR3 is 14 residues long. The chain's CDR3 is CAWSLYNGPGELFF. The CDR3 DNA is TGTGCCTGGAGCTTGTACAATGGCCCCGGGGAGCTGTTTTTT.

This chain links TRBV20-1 with TRBJ1-1; D is undetermined. V dropped 1 base and J dropped 1 base, with 7 bases sitting between them. Per the germline V gene, CDR1 is DFQATT and CDR2 is SNEGSKA (reference sequence). The CDR3 has 13 residues. CDR3 in amino acids: CSARADTNTEAFF. The CDR3 nucleotides are TGCAGTGCTAGAGCCGACACGAACACTGAAGCTTTCTTT.

This clonotype came up a few times. The chain uses TRBV15 and TRBJ1-1; a weak D match, TRBD1 (6 bases). The germline CDR1 and CDR2 sequences are LNHNV and YYDKDF (reference sequence). The CDR3 spans 13 residues. V shed 4 bases and J shed 7 bases, with 13 bases lying between them. CDR3 protein: CATSMGGSVEAFF. CDR3 DNA sequence: TGTGCCACCAGCATGGGGGGCTCAGTTGAAGCTTTCTTT.

The CDR3 region has the DNA TGTGCCAGCAGCGAACAGGGGGCCTCCTACGAGCAGTACTTC. Residues: CASSEQGASYEQYF. The V call is TRBV2, the J call TRBJ2-7, with 9 bases lining up with TRBD1. Trimming cost V 6 bases and J 0 bases; bases outside gene matches: 3. The CDR3 sequence is 14 residues long. CDR1 and CDR2 from the germline V gene are SNHLY and FYNNEI. The variable domain in full, with the rest retrieved from reference TRBV2 and TRBJ2-7, is EPEVTQTPSHQVTQMGQEVILRCVPISNHLYFYWYRQILGQKVEFLVSFYNNEISEKSEIFDDQFSVERPDGSNFTLKIRSTKLEDSAMYFCASSEQGASYEQYFGPGTRLTVT.

This clonotype appeared a few times. The chain links TRBV9 to TRBJ2-2, with unresolved D. CDR3 length equals 13 residues. Germline lookup yields CDR1 SGDLS and CDR2 YYNGEE. Trimming removed 2 bases from V and 3 bases from J, with 5 bases in between. This CDR3 is CASSVYYTGELFF. In DNA form, the CDR3 reads TGTGCCAGCAGCGTGTATTACACCGGGGAGCTGTTTTTT.

This chain connects TRBV10-3 to TRBJ2-7; D is possibly TRBD1 or TRBD2 (5 bases each). Trimming left V 6 bases short and J 5 bases short, with 17 bases between. Per the germline V gene, CDR1 is ENHRY and CDR2 is SYGVKD. The CDR3 sequence is 14 residues long. In DNA form, the CDR3 reads TGTGCCATCAGGGAACGGGGAAAAGGGGACGAGCAGTACTTC. It is translated as CAIRERGKGDEQYF.

This clonotype came up a few times. The gene calls are TRBV12-3 or TRBV12-4 and TRBJ1-5, with D maybe TRBD1 (6 bases). V lost 7 bases to trimming and J lost 0 bases, with 13 bases between them. The CDR3 covers 15 residues. The CDR3 spells CASTEGDDSNQPQHF. The CDR3 region has the DNA TGTGCCAGCACTGAGGGGGATGATAGCAATCAGCCCCAGCATTTT.

The sample holds many counts of this clonotype. This rearrangement joins TRBV28 to TRBJ2-2; 12 bases line up with TRBD2. The junction had 12 bases not matched to a gene; V was cut back by 4 bases and J by 6 bases. Germline V gene lookup returns CDR1 MDHEN and CDR2 SYDVKM. There are 18 residues in the CDR3. The CDR3 loop is CASSYPLAGGKRAGELFF. The CDR3 nucleotides read TGTGCCAGCAGTTACCCGCTAGCGGGAGGGAAAAGAGCCGGGGAGCTGTTTTTT.

This clonotype has a count of ten or more. V usage is TRBV11-2 and J usage is TRBJ1-4; D is ambiguous. Trimming removed 1 base at V and 7 bases at J, with 10 bases between. The germline V gene encodes CDR1 SGHAT and CDR2 FQNNGV. The CDR3 is made up of 14 amino acids. CDR3 in amino acids: CASSLVRTGEKLFF. The CDR3 bases are TGTGCCAGCAGCTTAGTACGGACTGGTGAAAAACTGTTTTTT.

This clonotype appeared a single time. CDR3 coding DNA: TGTGCCACAACGACCTCTAGCGGTATAGATACGCAGTATTTT. Its protein is CATTTSSGIDTQYF. The chain carries TRBV7-9 and TRBJ2-3; 7 bases match TRBD2. The CDR3 is made up of 14 amino acids. Germline CDR1 and CDR2: SEHNR and FQNEAQ (reference sequence). V dropped 10 bases and J dropped 5; count of bases not matched to a gene: 12.

This chain connects TRBV2 to TRBJ1-1; 10 bases match TRBD1. The germline gives CDR1 SNHLY, CDR2 FYNNEI. The CDR3 extends over 13 amino acids. Trimming cost V 4 bases and J 10 bases; bases outside gene matches: 6. The DNA of the CDR3 is TGTGCCAGCAGTGGGAGTCGGACAGGGGGAGCTTTCTTT. This gives the protein CASSGSRTGGAFF.

This chain joins TRBV7-9 and TRBJ2-7; tentatively, D is TRBD1 or TRBD2 (5 bases each). This CDR3 is built from 15 residues. V was trimmed by 4 bases and J by 2 bases, leaving 15 bases between them. CDR1 and CDR2 from the germline V gene are SEHNR and FQNEAQ (reference sequence). The CDR3 nucleotides read TGTGCCAGCAGCTCACTTGGGGGTGGTACCTACGAGCAGTACTTC. As protein: CASSSLGGGTYEQYF. Variable domain in full (rest from reference TRBV7-9 and TRBJ2-7): DTGVSQNPRHKITKRGQNVTFRCDPISEHNRLYWYRQTLGQGPEFLTYFQNEAQLEKSRLLSDRFSAERPKGSFSTLEIQRTEQGDSAMYLCASSSLGGGTYEQYFGPGTRLTVT.

For this clonotype: A much larger clonotype is one base distant, so this may be a read error. The rearrangement joins TRBV11-2 to TRBJ1-3; the D gene is possibly TRBD1 (5 bases). The CDR3 runs to 14 residues. The V end lost 5 bases, the J end lost 6 bases, and 14 bases lay between the germline ends. Looked up from germline, CDR1 is SGHAT and CDR2 is FQNNGV. The DNA for the CDR3 is TGTGCCAGCAGCATACAACAGGTCGCAAACACCATATATTTT. Translated: CASSIQQVANTIYF.

This clonotype was found many times. V is TRBV30 and J is TRBJ2-7; D might be TRBD2 (5 bases). The CDR3 has 14 residues. Germline loops: CDR1 GTSNPN, CDR2 SVGIG (reference sequence). V was trimmed by 0 bases and J by 0 bases, leaving 9 bases between them. The CDR3 DNA sequence: TGTGCCTGGAGTGTAGGACGGGGCTCCTACGAGCAGTACTTC. Protein: CAWSVGRGSYEQYF.

Note on this clonotype: With a much larger clone just one base away, this may be a read error. The chain has TRBV28 and TRBJ2-1, with TRBD2 matching over 13 bases. CDR1 is MDHEN and CDR2 is SYDVKM in the germline V gene. Unmatched junction bases numbered 15, after V lost 11 bases and J lost 5 bases. The CDR3 is 17 amino acids. CDR3 residues: CAGMVVGLAGTNNEQFF. In nucleotides, the CDR3 is TGTGCCGGCATGGTTGTGGGACTAGCGGGAACCAACAATGAGCAGTTCTTC.

This clonotype was counted at least ten times. This CDR3 is CASSSNRRGLGDTQYF. CDR3 sequence (DNA): TGTGCCAGCAGTTCCAACCGGCGGGGCTTGGGAGATACGCAGTATTTT. The chain has TRBV12-3 or TRBV12-4 and TRBJ2-3, with a tentative D call TRBD2 (6 bases). V was shortened by 4 bases and J by 5 bases, with 19 bases between the two germline ends. The CDR3 contains 16 residues.

This clonotype was seen many times. The chain carries TRBV28 and TRBJ2-5; D may be TRBD1 (5 bases). Germline values: CDR1 MDHEN, CDR2 SYDVKM. The CDR3 consists of 15 residues. V lost 6 bases and J lost 5, with 19 bases in between. This chain's CDR3 is CASSPRARDRETQYF. As DNA, the CDR3 is TGTGCCAGCAGCCCCAGGGCCAGGGATCGGGAGACCCAGTACTTC.

This clonotype came up many times. The genes are TRBV11-2 and TRBJ2-1, with D perhaps TRBD1 (5 bases). Trimming cost V 1 base and J 4 bases, with 8 bases left between them. The CDR3 runs 14 residues. Looked up from germline, CDR1 is SGHAT and CDR2 is FQNNGV. This CDR3 is CASSLARGYNEQFF. The CDR3, as DNA: TGTGCCAGCAGCTTAGCTAGGGGATACAATGAGCAGTTCTTC. The full variable domain, in which reference TRBV11-2 and TRBJ2-1 provide the parts outside the CDR3, is EAGVAQSPRYKIIEKRQSVAFWCNPISGHATLYWYQQILGQGPKLLIQFQNNGVVDDSQLPKDRFSAERLKGVDSTLKIQPAKLEDSAVYLCASSLARGYNEQFFGPGTRLTVL.

The sample holds many counts of this clonotype. The chain uses TRBV28 and TRBJ2-5; D is undetermined. V was shortened by 4 bases and J by 9 bases, with 12 bases between the two germline ends. The CDR3 consists of 12 residues. Germline values: CDR1 MDHEN, CDR2 SYDVKM. CDR3 coding DNA: TGTGCCAGCAGTTCCCCCCAGACGCCCCAGTACTTC. Translating gives CASSSPQTPQYF.

The chain joins TRBV20-1 to TRBJ1-1; D uncertain. Germline V lookup: CDR1 DFQATT, CDR2 SNEGSKA (reference sequence). The length of the CDR3 is 14 residues. Trimming shortened V by 3 bases and J by 1 base, and 12 bases separated the two germline ends. As DNA, the CDR3 is TGCAGTGCTAGGGGGAGGACGAGGAACACTGAAGCTTTCTTT. Residues: CSARGRTRNTEAFF.

V gene TRBV4-1 combines with J gene TRBJ2-3; 7 bases fit TRBD2. There are 18 residues in the CDR3. The junction had 10 bases not matched to a gene; V was cut back by 1 base and J by 0 bases. CDR1 is MGHRA, CDR2 YSYEKL, per germline. The CDR3 spells CASSQAGTSDTSTDTQYF. CDR3 DNA sequence: TGCGCCAGCAGCCAAGCCGGAACTAGCGATACTAGCACAGATACGCAGTATTTT.